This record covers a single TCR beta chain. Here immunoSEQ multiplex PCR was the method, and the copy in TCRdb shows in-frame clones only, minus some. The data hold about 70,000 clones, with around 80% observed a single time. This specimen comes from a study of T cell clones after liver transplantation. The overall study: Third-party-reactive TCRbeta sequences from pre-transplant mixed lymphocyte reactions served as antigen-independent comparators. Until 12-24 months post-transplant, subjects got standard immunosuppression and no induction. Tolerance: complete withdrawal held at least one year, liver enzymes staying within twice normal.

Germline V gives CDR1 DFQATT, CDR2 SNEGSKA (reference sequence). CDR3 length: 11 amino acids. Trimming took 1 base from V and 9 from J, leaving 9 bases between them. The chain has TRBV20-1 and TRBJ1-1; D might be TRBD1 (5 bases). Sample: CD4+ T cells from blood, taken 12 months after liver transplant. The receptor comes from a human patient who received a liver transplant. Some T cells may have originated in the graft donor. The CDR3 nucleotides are TGCAGTGCTAGAGGGGGCAGCCAAGCTTTCTTT. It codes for CSARGGSQAFF.